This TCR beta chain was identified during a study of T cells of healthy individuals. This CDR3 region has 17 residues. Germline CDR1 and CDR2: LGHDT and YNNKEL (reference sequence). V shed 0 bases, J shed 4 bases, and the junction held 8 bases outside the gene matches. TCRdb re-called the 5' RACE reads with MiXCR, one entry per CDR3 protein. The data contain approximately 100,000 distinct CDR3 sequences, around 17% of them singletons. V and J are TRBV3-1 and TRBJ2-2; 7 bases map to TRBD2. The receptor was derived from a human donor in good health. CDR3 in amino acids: CASSQELAIELTGELFF. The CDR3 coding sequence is TGTGCCAGCAGCCAAGAACTAGCGATCGAACTCACCGGGGAGCTGTTTTTT.